The 29 T cell receptor beta chains listed next were all sequenced from one sample in a study of PD-1 blockade in classical Hodgkin lymphoma. Every one of the patients relapsed after autologous stem cell transplantation (brentuximab vedotin exposure was variable). The table came from immunoSEQ multiplex PCR; TCRdb's copy has only in-frame clones and leaves some out. The table records under 15,000 clones, roughly 85% of them present only once. The sequences come from peripheral blood mononuclear cells (PBMCs), collected at baseline. The origin of the receptors is a human donor with classical Hodgkin lymphoma.

The chain recombines TRBV19 with TRBJ1-6, with D maybe TRBD1 (5 bases). Germline lookup yields CDR1 LNHDA and CDR2 SQIVND (reference sequence). The CDR3 is 19 amino acids. Trimming shortened V by 1 base and J by 3 bases, and 19 bases separated the two germline ends. The DNA for the CDR3 is TGTGCCAGTAGTATAGTCCCCGGGAGGGGAAATCTCTATAATTCACCCCTCCACTTT. This codes for CASSIVPGRGNLYNSPLHF. The whole variable domain, filled in from reference TRBV19 and TRBJ1-6, reads DGGITQSPKYLFRKEGQNVTLSCEQNLNHDAMYWYRQDPGQGLRLIYYSQIVNDFQKGDIAEGYSVSREKKESFPLTVTSAQKNPTAFYLCASSIVPGRGNLYNSPLHFGNGTRLTVT.

The genes are TRBV7-6 and TRBJ2-1; D uncertain. CDR3 size: 17 residues. CDR1 is SGHVS, CDR2 FNYEAQ, per germline. Trimming removed 1 base from V and 0 bases from J, with 13 bases in between. The CDR3 reads CASSLEVAQSSYNEQFF. CDR3 DNA sequence: TGTGCCAGCAGCTTAGAAGTAGCCCAGAGCTCCTACAATGAGCAGTTCTTC.

This sequence joins TRBV4-1 and TRBJ2-2; 8 bases map to TRBD1. The V gene's germline CDR1 is MGHRA and CDR2 YSYEKL. This CDR3 comprises 17 residues. V shed 0 bases, J shed 5 bases, and the junction held 8 bases outside the gene matches. In nucleotides, the CDR3 is TGCGCCAGCAGCCAAGATTGGCAGGGGGCGCGTACCGGGGAGCTGTTTTTT. Amino acids: CASSQDWQGARTGELFF.

The rearrangement uses TRBV6-5 and TRBJ2-5; 7 bases agree with TRBD2. This CDR3 is 13 amino acids long. V lost 5 bases to trimming and J lost 6 bases; unmatched junction nucleotides: 6. Germline values: CDR1 MNHEY, CDR2 SVGAGI. The CDR3 sequence: CASSRPGGQTQYF. CDR3 sequence (DNA): TGTGCCAGCAGTAGACCGGGAGGTCAGACCCAGTACTTC.

The chain uses TRBV18 and TRBJ1-1; possibly TRBD1 for D (5 bases). The CDR3 contains 15 residues. Trimming took 4 bases from V and 2 from J, leaving 14 bases between them. CDR1 is KGHSH, CDR2 LQKENI, per germline. CDR3 region: CASSRSGRGNTEAFF. Written as DNA, the CDR3 is TGTGCCAGCTCACGGAGCGGGAGGGGAAACACTGAAGCTTTCTTT.

This clone has a handful of counts. The gene calls are TRBV7-2 and TRBJ2-5, with TRBD1 identical over 7 bases. This CDR3 comprises 15 residues. From germline, CDR1 is SGHTA and CDR2 FQGNSA. V gave up 6 bases and J gave up 2 bases; unmatched junction bases: 9. The CDR3 region has the DNA TGTGCCAGCAGGCGGACGACAGGGCTTCAAGAGACCCAGTACTTC. It codes for CASRRTTGLQETQYF.

The gene calls are TRBV6-6 and TRBJ1-5, with D hard to call. V lost 1 base, J lost 5 bases, and 3 bases lay in between. CDR1 and CDR2 (germline): MNHNY, SVGAGI (reference sequence). This CDR3 has 12 residues. CDR3 in DNA: TGTGCCAGCAGTTACTATCATCAGCCCCAGCATTTT. Translating gives CASSYYHQPQHF.

The chain links TRBV6-5 to TRBJ1-2, with D perhaps TRBD1 (5 bases). This CDR3 has 13 amino acids. CDR1 MNHEY and CDR2 SVGAGI come from the germline V gene. V was shortened by 6 bases and J by 4 bases, with 12 bases between the two germline ends. The DNA for the CDR3 is TGTGCCAGCAGGTTGGGACGGAGCTATGGCTACACCTTC. Its protein is CASRLGRSYGYTF.

By sample fraction, this clone is medium-sized. This sequence joins TRBV5-1 and TRBJ1-5; a possible D gene is TRBD1 (6 bases). The germline CDR1 and CDR2 sequences are SGHRS and YFSETQ. V lost 0 bases to trimming and J lost 5 bases, with 12 bases between them. There are 15 residues in the CDR3. In DNA form, the CDR3 reads TGCGCCAGCAGCTTGGTATGGGGGCTTGATCAGCCCCAGCATTTT. It yields the protein CASSLVWGLDQPQHF.

The chain combines TRBV7-9 with TRBJ2-5, with 8 bases that match TRBD1. Germline trimming cut 4 bases from V and 1 base from J; bases unmatched to any gene: 5. CDR1 SEHNR and CDR2 FQNEAQ come from the germline V gene (reference sequence). The CDR3 is made up of 15 amino acids. CDR3 loop: CASSSMDRAQETQYF. The CDR3 bases are TGTGCCAGCAGCTCTATGGACAGGGCCCAAGAGACCCAGTACTTC.

As concerns this clone: Other nucleotide sequences from this sample produce the same CDR3. The CDR3 region is CASSVGTGGAGTEAFF. The DNA for the CDR3 is TGTGCCAGCAGCGTAGGTACAGGGGGCGCGGGCACTGAAGCTTTCTTT. The V and J genes are TRBV9 and TRBJ1-1; the match to TRBD1 covers 9 bases. V shed 0 bases and J 4 bases; nucleotides not matched to a gene: 7. The CDR3 consists of 16 residues. Per germline, CDR1 SGDLS and CDR2 YYNGEE.

This rearrangement joins TRBV7-9 to TRBJ2-3; possible D gene TRBD1, 6 bases. CDR3 length equals 17 residues. Looked up from germline, CDR1 is SEHNR and CDR2 is FQNEAQ (reference sequence). V was trimmed by 5 bases and J by 6 bases, leaving 24 bases between them. CDR3 loop: CASSTLIYRDNGDTQYF. The CDR3 DNA follows: TGTGCCAGCAGCACTCTCATTTACCGGGACAACGGGGATACGCAGTATTTT.

The chain combines TRBV5-1 with TRBJ1-1, with D hard to call. CDR1 is SGHRS, CDR2 YFSETQ, per germline. This CDR3 spans 17 amino acids. V was shortened by 1 base and J by 0 bases, with 16 bases between the two germline ends. Here the CDR3 DNA reads TGCGCCAGCAGCTTGAGGGCAGGACCTACGCTGAACACTGAAGCTTTCTTT. It yields the protein CASSLRAGPTLNTEAFF.

The rearrangement links TRBV28 to TRBJ1-1, with TRBD1 as a possible D gene (5 bases). V was clipped by 3 bases and J by 1 base, with 12 bases between them. This CDR3 contains 15 residues. Per the germline V gene, CDR1 is MDHEN and CDR2 is SYDVKM. CDR3 amino acids: CASSFGGTGNTEAFF. The CDR3 coding sequence is TGTGCCAGCAGTTTCGGGGGGACTGGGAACACTGAAGCTTTCTTT.

The rearrangement links TRBV2 to TRBJ1-5; TRBD1 is a possible D gene (6 bases). Trimming shortened V by 6 bases and J by 5 bases, and 14 bases separated the two germline ends. There are 14 residues in the CDR3. Germline CDR1 SNHLY, CDR2 FYNNEI. The CDR3 nucleotides read TGTGCCAGCAGATCGACAGGAGGAGATCAGCCCCAGCATTTT. It codes for CASRSTGGDQPQHF. The variable domain in full, completed from reference TRBV2 and TRBJ1-5, reads EPEVTQTPSHQVTQMGQEVILRCVPISNHLYFYWYRQILGQKVEFLVSFYNNEISEKSEIFDDQFSVERPDGSNFTLKIRSTKLEDSAMYFCASRSTGGDQPQHFGDGTRLSIL.

This clone was observed once. CDR3 DNA: TGTGCCAGCAGTTACTCGGGGACAGGGGGCTGGGGCTACACCTTC. It is translated as CASSYSGTGGWGYTF. The rearrangement uses TRBV6-5 and TRBJ1-2; 12 bases align to TRBD1. Germline V gene data show CDR1 as MNHEY and CDR2 as SVGAGI. The ends lost 0 bases at V and 8 bases at J; junction bases unmatched: 4. This CDR3 is built from 15 residues.

The chain joins TRBV28 to TRBJ2-3; the D call may be TRBD1 or TRBD2 (5 bases each). Trimming took off 5 bases at V and 0 bases at J, with 18 bases between the two ends. Germline values: CDR1 MDHEN, CDR2 SYDVKM. This CDR3 region has 17 residues. The CDR3 region has the DNA TGTGCCAGCAGTCAAAATCGGGACGGCTCTAGCACAGATACGCAGTATTTT. Translating it yields CASSQNRDGSSTDTQYF.

The CDR3 here is CASSSALEGNQPQHF. The CDR3 DNA reads as TGTGCCAGCAGTTCCGCCTTGGAGGGCAATCAGCCCCAGCATTTT. The chain recombines TRBV27 with TRBJ1-5; D gene unclear. From germline, CDR1 is MNHEY and CDR2 SMNVEV (reference sequence). Trimming removed 4 bases from V and 2 bases from J, with 12 bases in between. CDR3 length equals 15 residues.

V is TRBV7-2 and J is TRBJ1-6, with TRBD1 as a possible D gene (6 bases). The germline CDR1 and CDR2 sequences are SGHTA and FQGNSA. The CDR3 length is 14 residues. Trimming took off 5 bases at V and 9 bases at J, with 14 bases between the two ends. The CDR3, as DNA: TGTGCCAGCAGCCCCGGGACACCCATTTCACCCCTCCACTTT. Protein: CASSPGTPISPLHF. Together with reference TRBV7-2 and TRBJ1-6, the CDR3 gives the full variable domain: GAGVSQSPSNKVTEKGKDVELRCDPISGHTALYWYRQSLGQGLEFLIYFQGNSAPDKSGLPSDRFSAERTGGSVSTLTIQRTQQEDSAVYLCASSPGTPISPLHFGNGTRLTVT.

This clone was detected a few times. The rearrangement joins TRBV7-9 to TRBJ2-1, with D tentatively TRBD2 (6 bases). Germline V lookup: CDR1 SEHNR, CDR2 FQNEAQ (reference sequence). The V gene lost 1 base and the J gene lost 8 bases, with 15 bases spanning the gap. The CDR3 is 15 residues long. Here the CDR3 reads CASSLDLLVADEQFF. The CDR3 nucleotides read TGTGCCAGCAGCTTAGATCTACTAGTAGCGGATGAGCAGTTCTTC.

The rearrangement links TRBV2 to TRBJ2-3; D unresolved. V was shortened by 8 bases and J by 1 base, with 10 bases between the two germline ends. CDR1 is SNHLY, CDR2 FYNNEI, per germline. The CDR3 has 13 residues. CDR3 in amino acids: CASLHTGTDTQYF. As DNA, the CDR3 is TGTGCCAGCCTTCACACCGGCACAGATACGCAGTATTTT. Full variable domain (missing parts from reference TRBV2 and TRBJ2-3): EPEVTQTPSHQVTQMGQEVILRCVPISNHLYFYWYRQILGQKVEFLVSFYNNEISEKSEIFDDQFSVERPDGSNFTLKIRSTKLEDSAMYFCASLHTGTDTQYFGPGTRLTVL.

The chain couples TRBV11-2 to TRBJ1-6, with 7 bases fitting TRBD1. The CDR3 is 13 residues long. Per the germline V gene, CDR1 is SGHAT and CDR2 is FQNNGV. The trim removed 6 bases at V and 6 bases at J, leaving 2 bases unmatched. CDR3 in amino acids: CASRGQSNSPLHF. The CDR3 DNA sequence: TGTGCCAGCAGGGGACAGTCTAATTCACCCCTCCACTTT.

This chain joins TRBV7-9 and TRBJ2-3, with 8 bases fitting TRBD1. With 5 bases clipped from V and 2 bases from J, the junction kept 6 bases outside the gene matches. Germline V lookup: CDR1 SEHNR, CDR2 FQNEAQ (reference sequence). The CDR3 sequence is 15 residues long. The CDR3 DNA follows: TGTGCCAGCAGCCGTCGGACAGGGACCACAGATACGCAGTATTTT. It encodes CASSRRTGTTDTQYF.

This CDR3 reads CASSDGSGVLEKLFF. The CDR3 nucleotides are TGTGCCAGCAGTGATGGGTCAGGGGTGCTGGAAAAACTGTTTTTT. The rearrangement links TRBV6-1 to TRBJ1-4, with D perhaps TRBD1 (6 bases). In germline, CDR1 is MNHNS, CDR2 SASEGT. V was pared by 3 bases and J by 8 bases, with 16 bases between. The CDR3 is 15 amino acids.

The rearrangement uses TRBV10-2 and TRBJ2-3, with TRBD2 matching over 8 bases. Germline V lookup: CDR1 WSHSY, CDR2 SAAADI. V gave up 6 bases and J gave up 4 bases; unmatched junction bases: 9. This CDR3 has 15 amino acids. The CDR3 region has the DNA TGCGCCAGCAGCCGAGCGGGGGTGAGGGCAGATACGCAGTATTTT. Translated: CASSRAGVRADTQYF.

This rearrangement joins TRBV28 to TRBJ2-1; TRBD1 or TRBD2 may be the D gene (5 bases each). V was trimmed by 11 bases and J by 0 bases, leaving 17 bases between them. The CDR3 loop spans 15 amino acids. Germline lookup yields CDR1 MDHEN and CDR2 SYDVKM. This CDR3 reads CAGAGPSSSYNEQFF. The CDR3 nucleotides read TGTGCCGGGGCGGGTCCTTCTAGCTCCTACAATGAGCAGTTCTTC.

The chain has TRBV18 and TRBJ1-2; D is undetermined. CDR1 KGHSH and CDR2 LQKENI come from the germline V gene. Trimming removed 3 bases at V and 2 bases at J, with 10 bases between. The CDR3 extends over 14 amino acids. CDR3 nucleotides: TGTGCCAGCTCACCTGAGCGGGGAAACTATGGCTACACCTTC. It specifies CASSPERGNYGYTF. Combining the CDR3 with reference TRBV18 and TRBJ1-2 gives the whole variable domain NAGVMQNPRHLVRRRGQEARLRCSPMKGHSHVYWYRQLPEEGLKFMVYLQKENIIDESGMPKERFSAEFPKEGPSILRIQQVVRGDSAAYFCASSPERGNYGYTFGSGTRLTVV.

The chain uses TRBV9 and TRBJ1-5; D unresolved. The CDR3 loop spans 15 amino acids. CDR1 is SGDLS, CDR2 YYNGEE, per germline. Trimming left V 0 bases short and J 4 bases short, with 11 bases between. In DNA, the CDR3 is TGTGCCAGCAGCGTAGGGCCACAAGATAATCAGCCCCAGCATTTT. This encodes CASSVGPQDNQPQHF.

The rearrangement joins TRBV11-2 to TRBJ1-1, with D uncertain. Between the trimmed V and J ends, which lost 5 bases and 3 bases, there was a span of 13 bases. CDR1 and CDR2 from the germline V gene are SGHAT and FQNNGV. This CDR3 is 14 amino acids long. CDR3 region: CASSPSRRYTEAFF. In DNA, the CDR3 is TGTGCCAGCAGCCCATCCAGACGGTACACTGAAGCTTTCTTT.